The present T cell receptor beta chain was sequenced within a study of T cell responses to AZD1222 COVID-19 vaccine. The CDR3 contains 13 residues. The germline V and J ends were trimmed by 2 bases and 0 bases, with 2 bases remaining between them. Germline V gives CDR1 MGHRA, CDR2 YSYEKL. Notes on this clone: What it binds is not known.

Sequencing used immunoSEQ multiplex PCR; TCRdb keeps in-frame clones, though not all of them. The sample lists 150,000 to 200,000 clones, about 94% occurring once. Points from the study as a whole: The sample set comprised mostly white British donors with more females, and clonal diversity was possibly underestimated. CD4 TCRs associated with vaccination spanned spike, dominating at 160-218 and 743-854. Repertoire sampling happened only post peak T cell response. Spike-specific TCR breadth and depth both grew after two AZD1222 doses.

This chain connects TRBV4-1 to TRBJ1-5, with D unclear. This TCR was recovered from an adult in good health. The sample in question was peripheral blood, obtained on day 0 of AZD1222 vaccination. DNA for the CDR3: TGCGCCAGCAGCCAACTTAGCAATCAGCCCCAGCATTTT. It specifies CASSQLSNQPQHF.